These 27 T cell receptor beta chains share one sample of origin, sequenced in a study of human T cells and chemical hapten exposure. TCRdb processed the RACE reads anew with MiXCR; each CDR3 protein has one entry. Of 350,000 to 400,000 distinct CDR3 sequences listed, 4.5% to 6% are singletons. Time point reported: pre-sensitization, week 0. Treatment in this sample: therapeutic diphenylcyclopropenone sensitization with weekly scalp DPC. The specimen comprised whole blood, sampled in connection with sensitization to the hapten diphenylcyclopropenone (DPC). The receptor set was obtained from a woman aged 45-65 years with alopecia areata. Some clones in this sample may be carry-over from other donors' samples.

This chain's CDR3 is CASSQEGWGPLHF. The CDR3 DNA follows: TGTGCCAGCAGCCAAGAGGGATGGGGACCCCTCCACTTT. The chain joins TRBV3-1 to TRBJ1-6; D gene unclear. The CDR3 loop spans 13 amino acids. Germline V gene data show CDR1 as LGHDT and CDR2 as YNNKEL (reference sequence). Deletions cut 0 bases from V and 12 bases from J, with 9 bases between.

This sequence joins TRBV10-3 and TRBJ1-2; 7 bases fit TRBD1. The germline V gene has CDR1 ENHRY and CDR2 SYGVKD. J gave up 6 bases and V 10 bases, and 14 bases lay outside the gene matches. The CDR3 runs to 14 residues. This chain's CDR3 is CATLTGLEYNGYTF. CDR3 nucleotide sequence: TGTGCCACCCTGACAGGGCTCGAATACAATGGCTACACCTTC.

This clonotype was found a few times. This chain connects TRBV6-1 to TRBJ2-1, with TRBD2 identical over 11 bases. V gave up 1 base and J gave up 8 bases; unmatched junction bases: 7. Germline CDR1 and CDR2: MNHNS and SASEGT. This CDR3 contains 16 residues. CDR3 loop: CASSEGKLAGGYEQFF. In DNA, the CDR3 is TGTGCCAGCAGTGAAGGAAAGCTAGCGGGAGGCTATGAGCAGTTCTTC.

The CDR3 DNA follows: TGTGCCAGCAGCCAGGACGGGTTCTACACAGATACGCAGTATTTT. Translating it yields CASSQDGFYTDTQYF. This chain joins TRBV7-2 and TRBJ2-3; D unresolved. This CDR3 contains 15 residues. Germline V gene data show CDR1 as SGHTA and CDR2 as FQGNSA. V lost 5 bases to trimming and J lost 2 bases, with 14 bases between them. The full variable domain, in which reference TRBV7-2 and TRBJ2-3 provide the parts outside the CDR3, is GAGVSQSPSNKVTEKGKDVELRCDPISGHTALYWYRQSLGQGLEFLIYFQGNSAPDKSGLPSDRFSAERTGGSVSTLTIQRTQQEDSAVYLCASSQDGFYTDTQYFGPGTRLTVL.

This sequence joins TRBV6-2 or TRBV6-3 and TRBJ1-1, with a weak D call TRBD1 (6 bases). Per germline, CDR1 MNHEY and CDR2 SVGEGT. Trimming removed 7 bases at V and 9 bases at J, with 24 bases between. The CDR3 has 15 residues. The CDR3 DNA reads TGTGCCAGCACTGATCCTTCGACAGGAGTCGGAAAAGCTTTCTTT. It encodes CASTDPSTGVGKAFF.

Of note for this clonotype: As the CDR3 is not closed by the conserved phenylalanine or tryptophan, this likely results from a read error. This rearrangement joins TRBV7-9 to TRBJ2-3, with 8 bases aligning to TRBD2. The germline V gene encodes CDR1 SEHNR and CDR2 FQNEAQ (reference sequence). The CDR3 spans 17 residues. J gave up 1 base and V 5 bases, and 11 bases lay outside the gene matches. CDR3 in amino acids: CASSPRGLAVGTDTQYL. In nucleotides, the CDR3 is TGTGCCAGCAGCCCTCGCGGACTAGCCGTGGGCACAGATACGCAGTATTTA.

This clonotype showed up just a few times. The CDR3 bases are TGTGCCAGCAGCCAAGATTTGGAGGTTTTCTCTGGAAACACCATATATTTT. Translating gives CASSQDLEVFSGNTIYF. This rearrangement joins TRBV3-1 to TRBJ1-3; D gene uncertain. Trimming shortened V by 0 bases and J by 0 bases, and 12 bases separated the two germline ends. CDR3 size: 17 residues. Germline CDR1 and CDR2: LGHDT and YNNKEL (reference sequence).

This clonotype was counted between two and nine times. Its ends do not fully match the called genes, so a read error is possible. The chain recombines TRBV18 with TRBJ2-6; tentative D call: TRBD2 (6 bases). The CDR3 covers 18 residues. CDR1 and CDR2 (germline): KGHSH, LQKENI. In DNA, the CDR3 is TGTGCCAGCTCACCTATTACGGGGGTCCCCTCTGGGGCCAACATCCTGACTTTC. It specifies CASSPITGVPSGANILTF. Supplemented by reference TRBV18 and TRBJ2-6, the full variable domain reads NAGVMQNPRHLVRRRGQEARLRCSPMKGHSHVYWYRQLPEEGLKFMVYLQKENIIDESGMPKERFSAEFPKEGPSILRIQQVVRGDSAAYFCASSPITGVPSGANILTFGAGSRLTVL.

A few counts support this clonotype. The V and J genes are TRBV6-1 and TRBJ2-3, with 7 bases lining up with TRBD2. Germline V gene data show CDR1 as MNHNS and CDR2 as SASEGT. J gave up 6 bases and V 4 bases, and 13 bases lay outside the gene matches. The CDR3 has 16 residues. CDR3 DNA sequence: TGTGCCAGCAGTGTTAAGCGGGGAGGCGGTGGGGATACGCAGTATTTT. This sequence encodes CASSVKRGGGGDTQYF.

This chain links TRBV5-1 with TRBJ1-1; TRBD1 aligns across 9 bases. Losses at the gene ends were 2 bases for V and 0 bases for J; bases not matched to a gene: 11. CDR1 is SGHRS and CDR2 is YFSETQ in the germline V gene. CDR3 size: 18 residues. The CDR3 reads CASSLMGQGRPLNTEAFF. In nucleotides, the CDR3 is TGCGCCAGCAGCTTAATGGGACAGGGAAGGCCCTTGAACACTGAAGCTTTCTTT.

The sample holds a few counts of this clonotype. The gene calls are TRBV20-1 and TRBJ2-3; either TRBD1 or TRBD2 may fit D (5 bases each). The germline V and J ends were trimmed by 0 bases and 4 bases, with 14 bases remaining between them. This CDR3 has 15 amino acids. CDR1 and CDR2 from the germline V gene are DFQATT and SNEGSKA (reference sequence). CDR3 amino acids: CSARDKGESADTQYF. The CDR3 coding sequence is TGCAGTGCTAGAGATAAAGGGGAGAGCGCAGATACGCAGTATTTT.

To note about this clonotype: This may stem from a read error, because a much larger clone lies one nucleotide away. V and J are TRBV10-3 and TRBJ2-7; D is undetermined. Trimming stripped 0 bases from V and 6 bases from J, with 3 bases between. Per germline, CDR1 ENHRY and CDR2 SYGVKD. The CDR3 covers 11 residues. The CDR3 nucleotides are TGTGCCATCAGTGAGTCAAGCGAGCAGTACTTC. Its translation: CAISESSEQYF.

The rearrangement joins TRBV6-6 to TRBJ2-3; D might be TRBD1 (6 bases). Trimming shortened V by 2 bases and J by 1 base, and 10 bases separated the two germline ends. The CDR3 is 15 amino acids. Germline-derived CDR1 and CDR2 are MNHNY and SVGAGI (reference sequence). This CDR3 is CASSYQGSRTDTQYF. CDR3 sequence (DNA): TGTGCCAGCAGTTACCAGGGGTCACGCACAGATACGCAGTATTTT.

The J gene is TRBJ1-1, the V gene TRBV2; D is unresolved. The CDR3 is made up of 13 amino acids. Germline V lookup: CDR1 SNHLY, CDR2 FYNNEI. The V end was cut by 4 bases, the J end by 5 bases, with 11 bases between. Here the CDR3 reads CASSGEGGTEAFF. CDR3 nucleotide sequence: TGTGCCAGCAGTGGGGAAGGAGGGACTGAAGCTTTCTTT.

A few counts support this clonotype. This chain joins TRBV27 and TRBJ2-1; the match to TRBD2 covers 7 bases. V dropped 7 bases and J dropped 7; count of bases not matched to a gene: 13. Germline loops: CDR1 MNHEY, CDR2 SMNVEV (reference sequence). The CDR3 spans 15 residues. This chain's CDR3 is CASIQAASGRNEQFF. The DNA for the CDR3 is TGTGCCAGCATCCAGGCGGCTAGCGGCCGAAATGAGCAGTTCTTC.

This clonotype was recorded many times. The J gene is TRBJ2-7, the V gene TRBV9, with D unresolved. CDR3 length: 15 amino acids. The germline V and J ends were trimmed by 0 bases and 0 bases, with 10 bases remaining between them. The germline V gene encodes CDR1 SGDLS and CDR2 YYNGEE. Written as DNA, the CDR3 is TGTGCCAGCAGCGTAGAGGGCGCGTTCTCCTACGAGCAGTACTTC. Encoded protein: CASSVEGAFSYEQYF. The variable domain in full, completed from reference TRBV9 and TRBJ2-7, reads DSGVTQTPKHLITATGQRVTLRCSPRSGDLSVYWYQQSLDQGLQFLIQYYNGEERAKGNILERFSAQQFPDLHSELNLSSLELGDSALYFCASSVEGAFSYEQYFGPGTRLTVT.

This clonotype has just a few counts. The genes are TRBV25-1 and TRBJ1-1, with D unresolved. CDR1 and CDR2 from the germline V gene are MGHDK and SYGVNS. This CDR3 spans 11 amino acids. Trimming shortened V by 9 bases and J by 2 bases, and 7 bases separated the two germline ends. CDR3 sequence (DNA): TGTGCCAGTCGAATAAACACTGAAGCTTTCTTT. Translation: CASRINTEAFF.

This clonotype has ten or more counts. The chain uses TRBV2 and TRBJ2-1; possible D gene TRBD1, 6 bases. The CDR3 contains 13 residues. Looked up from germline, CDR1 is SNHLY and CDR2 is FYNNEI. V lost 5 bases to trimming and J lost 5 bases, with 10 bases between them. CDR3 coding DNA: TGTGCCAGCAGTCAGGGGCCCAACAATGAGCAGTTCTTC. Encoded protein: CASSQGPNNEQFF.

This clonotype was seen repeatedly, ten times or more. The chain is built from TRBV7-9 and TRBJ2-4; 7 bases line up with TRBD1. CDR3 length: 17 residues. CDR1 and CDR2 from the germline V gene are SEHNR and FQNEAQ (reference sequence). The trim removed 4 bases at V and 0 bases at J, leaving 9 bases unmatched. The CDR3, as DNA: TGTGCCAGCAGCTCACTCCAGGGGGAACTAGCCAAAAACATTCAGTACTTC. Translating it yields CASSSLQGELAKNIQYF.

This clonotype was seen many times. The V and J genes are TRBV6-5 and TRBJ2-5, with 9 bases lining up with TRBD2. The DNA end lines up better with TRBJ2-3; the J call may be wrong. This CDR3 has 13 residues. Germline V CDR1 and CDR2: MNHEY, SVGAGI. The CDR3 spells CASSQAGGETQYF. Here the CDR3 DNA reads TGTGCCAGCAGTCAAGCGGGGGGAGAAACGCAGTATTTT.

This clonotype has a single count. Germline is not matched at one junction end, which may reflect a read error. The CDR3 sequence: CASSWLSTSTDTLYF. In DNA form, the CDR3 reads TGTGCCAGCAGCTGGCTCTCGACTAGCACAGATACGCTGTATTTT. The chain employs TRBV7-8 and TRBJ2-3, with 7 bases lining up with TRBD2. The CDR3 runs 15 residues. Germline CDR1 is SGHVS and CDR2 is FQNEAQ.

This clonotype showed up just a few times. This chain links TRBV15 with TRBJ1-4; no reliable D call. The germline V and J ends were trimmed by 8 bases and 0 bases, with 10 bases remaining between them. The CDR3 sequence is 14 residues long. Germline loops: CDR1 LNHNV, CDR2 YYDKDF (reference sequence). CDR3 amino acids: CATRPGTTNEKLFF. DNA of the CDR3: TGTGCCACCCGTCCTGGGACAACTAATGAAAAACTGTTTTTT.

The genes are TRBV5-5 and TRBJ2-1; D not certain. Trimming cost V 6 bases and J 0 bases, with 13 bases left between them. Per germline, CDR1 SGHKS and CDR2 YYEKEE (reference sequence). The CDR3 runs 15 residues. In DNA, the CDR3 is TGTGCCAGCACCTATAAATGGGGCTCCTACAATGAGCAGTTCTTC. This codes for CASTYKWGSYNEQFF.

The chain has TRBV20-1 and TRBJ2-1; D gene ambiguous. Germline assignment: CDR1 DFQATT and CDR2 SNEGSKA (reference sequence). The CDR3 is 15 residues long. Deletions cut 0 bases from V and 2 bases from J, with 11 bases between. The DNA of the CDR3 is TGCAGTGCTAGAGATTGGGGTTCCCCCTACAATGAGCAGTTCTTC. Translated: CSARDWGSPYNEQFF.

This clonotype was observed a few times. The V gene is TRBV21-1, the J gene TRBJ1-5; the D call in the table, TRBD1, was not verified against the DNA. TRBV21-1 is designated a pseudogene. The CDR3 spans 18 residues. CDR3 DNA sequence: TGTGCCAGCAGCAAAGTCGGATCAGGACAGTTGAATTTGTGTCCCCAGCATTTT. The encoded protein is CASSKVGSGQLNLCPQHF.

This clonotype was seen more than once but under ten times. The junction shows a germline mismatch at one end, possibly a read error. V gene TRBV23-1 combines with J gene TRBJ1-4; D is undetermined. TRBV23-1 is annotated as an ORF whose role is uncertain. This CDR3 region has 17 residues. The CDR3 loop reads CASNQMFGSLDNEKLFF. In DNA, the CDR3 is TGCGCCAGCAATCAAATGTTCGGGAGCTTGGATAATGAAAAACTGTTTTTT.

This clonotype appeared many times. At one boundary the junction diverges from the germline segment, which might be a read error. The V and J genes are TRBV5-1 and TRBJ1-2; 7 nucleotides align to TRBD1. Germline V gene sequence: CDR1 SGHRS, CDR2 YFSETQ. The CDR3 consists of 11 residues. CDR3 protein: CASSIDRDRYF. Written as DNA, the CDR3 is TGCGCCAGCAGCATAGATCGGGACAGATACTTC. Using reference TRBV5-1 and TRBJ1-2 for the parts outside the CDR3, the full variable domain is KAGVTQTPRYLIKTRGQQVTLSCSPISGHRSVSWYQQTPGQGLQFLFEYFSETQRNKGNFPGRFSGRQFSNSRSEMNVSTLELGDSALYLCASSIDRDRYFGSGTRLTVV.